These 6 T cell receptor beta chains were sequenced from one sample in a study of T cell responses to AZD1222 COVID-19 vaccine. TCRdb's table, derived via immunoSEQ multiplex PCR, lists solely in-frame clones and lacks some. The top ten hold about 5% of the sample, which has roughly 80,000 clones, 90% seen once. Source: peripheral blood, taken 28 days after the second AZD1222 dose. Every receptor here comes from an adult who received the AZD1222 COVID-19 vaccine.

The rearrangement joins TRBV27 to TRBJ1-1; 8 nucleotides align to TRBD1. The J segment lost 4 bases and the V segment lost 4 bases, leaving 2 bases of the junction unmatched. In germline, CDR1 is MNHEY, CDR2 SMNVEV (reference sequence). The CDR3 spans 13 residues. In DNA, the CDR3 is TGTGCCAGCAGTTACAGGGGGGTCACTGAAGCTTTCTTT. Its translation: CASSYRGVTEAFF.

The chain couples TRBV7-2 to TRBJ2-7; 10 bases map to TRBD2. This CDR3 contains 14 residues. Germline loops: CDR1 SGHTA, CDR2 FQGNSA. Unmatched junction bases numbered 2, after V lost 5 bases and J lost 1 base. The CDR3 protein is CASSRTSGSYEQYF. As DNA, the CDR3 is TGTGCCAGCAGCCGGACTAGCGGTTCCTACGAGCAGTACTTC.

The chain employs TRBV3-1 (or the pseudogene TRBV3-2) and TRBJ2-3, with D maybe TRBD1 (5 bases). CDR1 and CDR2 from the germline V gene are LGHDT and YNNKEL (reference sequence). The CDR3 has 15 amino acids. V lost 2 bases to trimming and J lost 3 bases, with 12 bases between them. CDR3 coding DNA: TGTGCCAGCAGCCAACCCCAGGGCCGGACAGATACGCAGTATTTT. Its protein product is CASSQPQGRTDTQYF.

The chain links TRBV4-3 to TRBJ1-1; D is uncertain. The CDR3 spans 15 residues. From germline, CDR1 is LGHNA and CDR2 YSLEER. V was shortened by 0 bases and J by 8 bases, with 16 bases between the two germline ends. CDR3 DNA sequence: TGCGCCAGCAGCCAAGATTGGATAGAGGCGTGGGAAGCTTTCTTT. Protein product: CASSQDWIEAWEAFF.

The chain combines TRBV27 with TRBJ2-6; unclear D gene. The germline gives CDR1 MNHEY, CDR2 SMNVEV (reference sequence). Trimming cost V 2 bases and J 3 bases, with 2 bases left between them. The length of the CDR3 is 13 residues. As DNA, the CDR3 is TGTGCCAGCAGTTTACATGGGGCCAACGTCCTGACTTTC. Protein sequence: CASSLHGANVLTF.

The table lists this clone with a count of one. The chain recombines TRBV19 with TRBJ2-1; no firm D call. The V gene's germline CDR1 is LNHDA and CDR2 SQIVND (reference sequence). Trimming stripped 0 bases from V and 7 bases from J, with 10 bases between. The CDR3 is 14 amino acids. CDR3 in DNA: TGTGCCAGTAGTATAGATTTGACATTTAATGAGCAGTTCTTC. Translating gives CASSIDLTFNEQFF.